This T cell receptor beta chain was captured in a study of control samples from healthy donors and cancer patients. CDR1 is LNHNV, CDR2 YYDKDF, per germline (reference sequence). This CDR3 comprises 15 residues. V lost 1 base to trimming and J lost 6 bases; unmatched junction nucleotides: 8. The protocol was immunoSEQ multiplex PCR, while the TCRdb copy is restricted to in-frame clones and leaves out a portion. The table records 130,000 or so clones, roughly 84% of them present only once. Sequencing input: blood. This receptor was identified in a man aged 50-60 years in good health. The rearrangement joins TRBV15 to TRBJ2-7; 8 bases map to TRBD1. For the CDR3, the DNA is TGTGCCACCAGCAGAGCGGACAGGGTCAATCCCGAGCAGTACTTC. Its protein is CATSRADRVNPEQYF.